These T cell receptor beta chains were read from a single sample in a study of T cell changes during pregnancy in multiple sclerosis. The data were produced by immunoSEQ multiplex PCR, yet TCRdb's version contains in-frame clones alone and is incomplete. The sample shows approximately 70,000 clones, 94% of them seen only once. The sample in question was CD4+ T cells from peripheral blood mononuclear cells, obtained after pregnancy. These receptors were taken from a female donor with multiple sclerosis, enrolled in a pregnancy study. Both conserved end residues are part of each CDR3. A D gene is named only where the DNA matches it firmly. Clone size is stated in some rows and not others, as once, few, many or a class when expanded.

V gene	clone size	J gene	D gene	CDR3 protein	CDR3 DNA
TRBV2	.	TRBJ2-5	.	CASRTTGSLQETQYF	TGTGCCAGCAGAACCACAGGGTCCCTACAAGAGACCCAGTACTTC
TRBV2	.	TRBJ1-5	.	CASSPDRDQPQHF	TGTGCCAGCAGTCCGGACAGAGATCAGCCCCAGCATTTT
TRBV6-1	.	TRBJ1-1	.	CASRSAGMSTEAFF	TGTGCCAGCCGTTCCGCAGGGATGAGCACTGAAGCTTTCTTT
TRBV5-1	once	TRBJ1-2	TRBD1	CASSSGQGYGYTF	TGCGCCAGCAGCTCCGGACAGGGCTATGGCTACACCTTC
TRBV19	.	TRBJ1-5	.	CASSIALPGPRGTWQPQHF	TGTGCCAGTAGTATAGCTCTACCGGGACCCAGGGGAACCTGGCAGCCCCAGCATTTT
TRBV27	.	TRBJ2-2	TRBD2	CASSPRSGIMNTGELFF	TGTGCCAGCAGTCCCCGTAGCGGGATAATGAACACCGGGGAGCTGTTTTTT
TRBV27	.	TRBJ2-3	.	CASSLFPGDGTDTQYF	TGTGCCAGCAGTTTATTTCCGGGAGACGGCACAGATACGCAGTATTTT
TRBV5-1	.	TRBJ2-2	.	CASSLAWGDNTGELFF	TGCGCCAGCAGCTTGGCCTGGGGGGATAACACCGGGGAGCTGTTTTTT
TRBV6-1	.	TRBJ2-5	.	CASSSRSGAQETQYF	TGTGCCAGCAGTTCCCGATCTGGGGCTCAAGAGACCCAGTACTTC
TRBV21-1	.	TRBJ2-5	.	CASSDQDRLVETQYF	TGTGCCAGCAGCGACCAAGACAGGCTAGTGGAGACCCAGTACTTC
TRBV27	.	TRBJ2-7	TRBD1	CASRKGTGAYEQYF	TGTGCCAGCAGGAAGGGGACAGGGGCCTACGAGCAGTACTTC
TRBV7-2	once	TRBJ2-5	TRBD2	CASSLEWTSGGTQYF	TGTGCCAGCAGCTTAGAGTGGACTAGCGGGGGCACCCAGTACTTC
TRBV4-1	.	TRBJ2-2	TRBD2	CASSDTSSGSIVTGELFF	TGCGCCAGCAGCGACACCTCTAGCGGGTCGATAGTTACCGGGGAGCTGTTTTTT
TRBV18	once	TRBJ2-2	TRBD2	CASSNGLAANTGELFF	TGTGCCAGCTCAAATGGACTAGCGGCGAACACCGGGGAGCTGTTTTTT
TRBV28	.	TRBJ1-4	TRBD1	CASSFRTGKTEKLFF	TGTGCCAGCAGTTTCCGGACAGGTAAAACCGAAAAACTGTTTTTT
TRBV9	.	TRBJ2-1	TRBD2	CASSRGASGRGSYNEQFF	TGTGCCAGCAGCCGGGGGGCTAGCGGGAGGGGCTCCTACAATGAGCAGTTCTTC
TRBV6-5	.	TRBJ2-1	TRBD2	CASRESGTNHNEQFF	TGTGCCAGCAGGGAATCCGGGACTAACCACAATGAGCAGTTCTTC
TRBV5-1	.	TRBJ2-7	TRBD2	CASSSLTSGRTEQYF	TGCGCCAGCAGCTCTTTGACTAGCGGGAGAACCGAGCAGTACTTC